This entry is about one TCR beta chain. The antigen is undetermined. These data belong to a study of cytomegalovirus exposure and HLA in healthy donors. Across the whole study: Falling in the Caucasian-associated ancestry cluster were approximately 86% of approximately 410 genotyped donors. Points from the study as a whole: A previous analysis found most TCR beta V segments productive roughly 87% or roughly 30% of the time. By a later analysis, the bulk of CMV-associated TCR beta chains appeared HLA-restricted.

A multiplex PCR was run with 60 Vbeta primers and 13 Jbeta primers. This table comes from immunoSEQ multiplex PCR, and its TCRdb copy is limited to in-frame clones, with some not included. The table lists approximately 130,000 clones, less than 10% of them singletons, with around 6.1% in the top ten. The sequence derives from a woman in her 40s in good health and CMV-seropositive. The sequenced sample was PBMCs.

The CDR3 loop reads CASRPGLVTYEQYF. The CDR3 DNA follows: TGTGCCAGCAGGCCGGGACTAGTGACGTACGAGCAGTACTTC. The rearrangement joins TRBV25-1 to TRBJ2-7; 8 bases align to TRBD2. In germline, CDR1 is MGHDK, CDR2 SYGVNS. V lost 6 bases and J lost 4; bases outside the gene matches: 8. The CDR3 sequence is 14 residues long.